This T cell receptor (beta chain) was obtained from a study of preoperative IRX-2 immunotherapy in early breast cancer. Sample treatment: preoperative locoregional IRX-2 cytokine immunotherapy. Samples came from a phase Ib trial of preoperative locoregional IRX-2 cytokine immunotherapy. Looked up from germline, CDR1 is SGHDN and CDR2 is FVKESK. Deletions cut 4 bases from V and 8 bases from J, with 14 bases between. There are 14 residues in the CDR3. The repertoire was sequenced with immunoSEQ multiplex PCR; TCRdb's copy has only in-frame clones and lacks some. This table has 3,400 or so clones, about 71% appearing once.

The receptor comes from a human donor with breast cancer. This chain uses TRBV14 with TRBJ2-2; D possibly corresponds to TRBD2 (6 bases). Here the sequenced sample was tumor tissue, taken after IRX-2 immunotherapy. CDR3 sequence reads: CASSPGLLSGELFF. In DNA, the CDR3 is TGTGCCAGCAGCCCGGGACTGCTAAGTGGGGAGCTGTTTTTT.